The 11 T cell receptor beta chains below were found in one sample sequenced in a study of PD-L1 blockade in urothelial cancer. The assay was immunoSEQ multiplex PCR, and TCRdb's table has in-frame clones only and misses some. The sample includes over 50,000 clones, 85% to 90% of them seen just once. The input for sequencing was PBMCs, taken around atezolizumab (anti-PD-L1) treatment. The receptors originated from a man aged 45-65 years with urothelial cancer.

This chain connects TRBV5-6 to TRBJ2-7; the match to TRBD1 covers 8 bases. CDR3 length: 15 amino acids. Germline values: CDR1 SGHDT, CDR2 YYEEEE. V shed 4 bases and J 7 bases; nucleotides not matched to a gene: 13. CDR3 nucleotide sequence: TGTGCCAGCAGCGCCGCCGGGACAGGCCGCCTGGAGCAGTACTTC. Protein product: CASSAAGTGRLEQYF. The complete variable domain, with remaining parts taken from reference TRBV5-6 and TRBJ2-7, reads DAGVTQSPTHLIKTRGQQVTLRCSPKSGHDTVSWYQQALGQGPQFIFQYYEEEERQRGNFPDRFSGHQFPNYSSELNVNALLLGDSALYLCASSAAGTGRLEQYFGPGTRLTVT.

The rearrangement links TRBV10-3 to TRBJ2-1; D might be TRBD2 (6 bases). This CDR3 has 15 amino acids. Trimming cost V 4 bases and J 0 bases, with 10 bases left between them. The germline CDR1 and CDR2 sequences are ENHRY and SYGVKD. CDR3 in DNA: TGTGCCATCAGTGGAGCGGGCAGCTCCTACAATGAGCAGTTCTTC. This translates into CAISGAGSSYNEQFF.

The chain joins TRBV30 to TRBJ2-1; TRBD2 agrees at 10 bases. CDR1 is GTSNPN and CDR2 is SVGIG in the germline V gene (reference sequence). The junction had 7 bases not matched to a gene; V was cut back by 2 bases and J by 9 bases. The CDR3 extends over 14 amino acids. The CDR3 loop is CAWSSSGSSGEQFF. The CDR3 nucleotides read TGTGCCTGGAGTTCTAGCGGGAGTTCCGGTGAGCAGTTCTTC.

The chain couples TRBV5-1 to TRBJ1-3; the match to TRBD1 covers 8 bases. The CDR3 is made up of 19 amino acids. Trimming cost V 0 bases and J 0 bases; bases outside gene matches: 11. Germline CDR1 reads SGHRS; CDR2 reads YFSETQ. The chain's CDR3 is CASSLGVNRGTGSGNTIYF. DNA of the CDR3: TGCGCCAGCAGCTTGGGGGTCAACAGGGGGACAGGCTCTGGAAACACCATATATTTT. Based on the CDR3 plus reference TRBV5-1 and TRBJ1-3, the full variable domain is KAGVTQTPRYLIKTRGQQVTLSCSPISGHRSVSWYQQTPGQGLQFLFEYFSETQRNKGNFPGRFSGRQFSNSRSEMNVSTLELGDSALYLCASSLGVNRGTGSGNTIYFGEGSWLTVV.

This rearrangement joins TRBV7-8 to TRBJ2-3, with 7 bases lining up with TRBD2. Trimming at V came to 3 bases and at J to 2 bases, leaving 11 bases not matched to a gene. The germline V gene encodes CDR1 SGHVS and CDR2 FQNEAQ. The CDR3 sequence is 17 residues long. In DNA form, the CDR3 reads TGTGCCAGCAGCTTCCCCTACCCCAGCGGGAACACAGATACGCAGTATTTT. Its translation is CASSFPYPSGNTDTQYF.

The chain has TRBV7-3 and TRBJ2-1, with 7 bases matching TRBD2. J lost 4 bases, V lost 5 bases, and 8 bases had no gene match. The germline CDR1 and CDR2 sequences are SGHTA and FQGTGA. CDR3 size: 15 residues. The CDR3 loop reads CASSPAGGGYNEQFF. The CDR3, as DNA: TGTGCCAGCAGCCCCGCCGGCGGGGGTTACAATGAGCAGTTCTTC. Full variable domain (remainder filled in from reference TRBV7-3 and TRBJ2-1): GAGVSQTPSNKVTEKGKYVELRCDPISGHTALYWYRQSLGQGPEFLIYFQGTGAADDSGLPNDRFFAVRPEGSVSTLKIQRTERGDSAVYLCASSPAGGGYNEQFFGPGTRLTVL.

V is TRBV27 and J is TRBJ1-4, with D unresolved. CDR1 and CDR2 (germline): MNHEY, SMNVEV (reference sequence). Trimming pared 7 bases from V and 0 bases from J, leaving 21 bases between. CDR3 size: 18 residues. For the CDR3, the DNA is TGTGCCAGCACTTCGGGGAGGGAACCAGTTGCAACTAATGAAAAACTGTTTTTT. The encoded protein is CASTSGREPVATNEKLFF.

The chain links TRBV30 to TRBJ1-5, with TRBD1 matching over 8 bases. From germline, CDR1 is GTSNPN and CDR2 SVGIG (reference sequence). The CDR3 sequence is 16 residues long. Trimming cost V 8 bases and J 3 bases; bases outside gene matches: 15. The CDR3 reads CATGGSGRGYNQPQHF. The CDR3 DNA follows: TGTGCCACAGGGGGTTCTGGGCGGGGGTACAATCAGCCCCAGCATTTT.

This rearrangement joins TRBV7-9 to TRBJ1-5; 10 bases align to TRBD1. From germline, CDR1 is SEHNR and CDR2 FQNEAQ (reference sequence). The V gene end was trimmed by 2 bases and the J gene end by 5 bases; junction bases not matched to a gene: 6. The CDR3 is 16 amino acids. The CDR3: CASSLTSGTGDQPQHF. In DNA form, the CDR3 reads TGTGCCAGCAGCTTAACGTCAGGGACAGGGGATCAGCCCCAGCATTTT.

The chain combines TRBV30 with TRBJ2-3; 9 nucleotides match TRBD2. The CDR3 runs to 19 residues. Per the germline V gene, CDR1 is GTSNPN and CDR2 is SVGIG (reference sequence). Germline trimming cut 5 bases from V and 3 bases from J; bases unmatched to any gene: 21. The CDR3 region is CAWGGPSGDPGRRTDTQYF. CDR3 nucleotide sequence: TGTGCCTGGGGTGGGCCTAGCGGGGACCCCGGACGACGGACAGATACGCAGTATTTT.

This chain's CDR3 is CASIPTSGFYNEQFF. The CDR3 DNA sequence: TGTGCCAGTATCCCGACTAGCGGCTTCTACAATGAGCAGTTCTTC. The chain links TRBV19 to TRBJ2-1; 9 positions agree with TRBD2. The CDR3 contains 15 residues. The germline V gene encodes CDR1 LNHDA and CDR2 SQIVND (reference sequence). V lost 7 bases and J lost 3; bases outside the gene matches: 7.